Listed here is a single T cell receptor beta chain. Its antigen is as yet unknown. Those who donated were healthy bone marrow donors. With 60 Vbeta and 13 Jbeta primers, the PCR was carried out. Using immunoSEQ multiplex PCR, the repertoire was profiled, and TCRdb retains in-frame clones only, with some absent. Altogether about 73,000 clones are present, roughly 70% being singletons, with the ten largest covering around 12%. This sample stems from a study of cytomegalovirus exposure and HLA in healthy donors. Overall study context: Across around 400 genotyped donors, 81% landed in the Caucasian-associated ancestry cluster.

Findings and limits, study-wide: Most subjects' HLA-A and HLA-B alleles were reportedly predicted from TCR beta sequences.

This CDR3 has 16 residues. V gave up 7 bases and J gave up 0 bases; unmatched junction bases: 9. Germline loops: CDR1 SGHTA, CDR2 FQGNSA. Sample: PBMCs. The clonotype originates from a man aged 65 to 85 in good health and CMV-seronegative. The rearrangement joins TRBV7-2 to TRBJ1-1; 9 bases agree with TRBD1. CDR3: CASNPGTGILNTEAFF. DNA of the CDR3: TGTGCCAGCAACCCCGGGACAGGGATTTTGAACACTGAAGCTTTCTTT.